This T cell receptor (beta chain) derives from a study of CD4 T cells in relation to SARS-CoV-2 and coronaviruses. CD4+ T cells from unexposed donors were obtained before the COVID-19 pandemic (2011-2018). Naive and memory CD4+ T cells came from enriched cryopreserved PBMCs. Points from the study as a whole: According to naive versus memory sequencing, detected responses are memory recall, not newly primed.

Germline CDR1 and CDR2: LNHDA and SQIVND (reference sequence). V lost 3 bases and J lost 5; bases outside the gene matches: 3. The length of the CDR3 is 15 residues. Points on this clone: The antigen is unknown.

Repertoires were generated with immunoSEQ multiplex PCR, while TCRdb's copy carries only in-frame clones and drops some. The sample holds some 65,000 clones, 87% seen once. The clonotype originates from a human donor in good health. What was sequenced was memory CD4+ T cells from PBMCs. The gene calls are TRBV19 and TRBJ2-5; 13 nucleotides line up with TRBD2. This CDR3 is CASSIPTSGGETQYF. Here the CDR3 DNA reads TGTGCCAGTAGTATCCCGACTAGCGGGGGGGAGACCCAGTACTTC.